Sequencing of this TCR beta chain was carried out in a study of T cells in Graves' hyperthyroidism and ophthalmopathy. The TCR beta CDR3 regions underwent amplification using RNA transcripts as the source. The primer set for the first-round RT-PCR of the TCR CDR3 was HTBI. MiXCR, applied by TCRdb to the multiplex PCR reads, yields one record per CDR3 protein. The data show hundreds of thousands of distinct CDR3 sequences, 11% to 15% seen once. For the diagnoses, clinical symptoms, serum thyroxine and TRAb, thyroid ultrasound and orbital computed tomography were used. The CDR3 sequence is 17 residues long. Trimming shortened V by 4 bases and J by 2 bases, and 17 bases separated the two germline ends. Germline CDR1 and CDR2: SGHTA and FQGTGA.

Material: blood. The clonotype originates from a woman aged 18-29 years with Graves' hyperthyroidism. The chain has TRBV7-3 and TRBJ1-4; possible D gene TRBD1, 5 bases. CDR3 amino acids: CASSSPGLKATNEKLFF. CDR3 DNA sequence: TGTGCCAGCAGCTCCCCGGGACTCAAGGCCACTAATGAAAAACTGTTTTTT.